The 30 T cell receptor beta chains reported below all come from one sample, sequenced in a study of blood T cell repertoires in COVID-19. Assay: immunoSEQ multiplex PCR; the TCRdb copy retains only in-frame clones and omits some. Found here are 250,000 or so clones, around 93% of them singletons; the top ten hold approximately 2.7%. The sample consisted of PBMCs or T cells enriched from blood (not recorded which). The receptor set was obtained from a man aged 35 to 55 who had been exposed to COVID-19.

The chain has TRBV3-1 (or the pseudogene TRBV3-2) and TRBJ1-6; weak D call: TRBD1 (6 bases). Trimming removed 1 base from V and 5 bases from J, with 9 bases in between. CDR1 and CDR2 (germline): LGHDT, YNNKEL (reference sequence). The CDR3 loop spans 15 amino acids. The CDR3 sequence is CASSQGTANNSPLHF. In DNA form, the CDR3 reads TGTGCCAGCAGCCAAGGGACAGCCAATAATTCACCCCTCCACTTT.

J is TRBJ2-1 and V is TRBV5-4; TRBD2 matches 10 bases. Germline CDR1 reads SGHNT; CDR2 reads YYREEE (reference sequence). Germline trimming cut 2 bases from V and 0 bases from J; bases unmatched to any gene: 2. The CDR3 is made up of 16 amino acids. For the CDR3, the DNA is TGTGCCAGCAGCTTACCTAGCGGGAGCTCCTACAATGAGCAGTTCTTC. Amino acids: CASSLPSGSSYNEQFF. The full variable domain, with the rest looked up from reference TRBV5-4 and TRBJ2-1, is ETGVTQSPTHLIKTRGQQVTLRCSSQSGHNTVSWYQQALGQGPQFIFQYYREEENGRGNFPPRFSGLQFPNYSSELNVNALELDDSALYLCASSLPSGSSYNEQFFGPGTRLTVL.

The chain has TRBV29-1 and TRBJ1-2, with D possibly matching TRBD1 (5 bases). V was shortened by 4 bases and J by 7 bases, with 19 bases between the two germline ends. There are 14 residues in the CDR3. Germline values: CDR1 SQVTM, CDR2 ANQGSEA. This CDR3 is CSVVGFKDQGGYTF. The CDR3 DNA reads TGCAGCGTTGTCGGCTTTAAGGATCAGGGTGGCTACACCTTC.

V and J are TRBV7-8 and TRBJ2-7; D is possibly TRBD1 (7 bases). Germline-derived CDR1 and CDR2 are SGHVS and FQNEAQ. V dropped 1 base and J dropped 3 bases, with 19 bases sitting between them. The CDR3 is made up of 17 amino acids. CDR3 coding DNA: TGTGCCAGCAGCTTAGTCCGTTCATTGCAGGGGGGCTACGAGCAGTACTTC. This encodes CASSLVRSLQGGYEQYF.

V usage is TRBV5-1 and J usage is TRBJ2-7; TRBD1 agrees at 8 bases. V dropped 4 bases and J dropped 4; count of bases not matched to a gene: 7. Germline lookup yields CDR1 SGHRS and CDR2 YFSETQ. The CDR3 totals 14 residues. CDR3 loop: CASSHGTGRYEQYF. Here the CDR3 DNA reads TGCGCCAGCAGCCACGGGACAGGACGATACGAGCAGTACTTC. The variable domain in full, completed from reference TRBV5-1 and TRBJ2-7, reads KAGVTQTPRYLIKTRGQQVTLSCSPISGHRSVSWYQQTPGQGLQFLFEYFSETQRNKGNFPGRFSGRQFSNSRSEMNVSTLELGDSALYLCASSHGTGRYEQYFGPGTRLTVT.

The J gene is TRBJ1-1, the V gene TRBV11-2; possible D gene TRBD1, 6 bases. The CDR3 loop spans 15 amino acids. From germline, CDR1 is SGHAT and CDR2 FQNNGV. The V end lost 5 bases, the J end lost 10 bases, and 23 bases lay between the germline ends. Here the CDR3 DNA reads TGTGCCAGCAGCCTACAGGGTATAGGGTCGATAAGAGCTTTCTTT. Translated: CASSLQGIGSIRAFF. Filled out from reference TRBV11-2 and TRBJ1-1, the complete variable domain reads EAGVAQSPRYKIIEKRQSVAFWCNPISGHATLYWYQQILGQGPKLLIQFQNNGVVDDSQLPKDRFSAERLKGVDSTLKIQPAKLEDSAVYLCASSLQGIGSIRAFFGQGTRLTVV.

This chain connects TRBV14 to TRBJ2-6; D is possibly TRBD2 (6 bases). There are 16 residues in the CDR3. V shed 0 bases and J shed 2 bases, with 8 bases lying between them. The germline V gene has CDR1 SGHDN and CDR2 FVKESK. The CDR3 DNA follows: TGTGCCAGCAGCCAAGACTGGGAGGCTGGGGCCAACGTCCTGACTTTC. Amino acids: CASSQDWEAGANVLTF.

The chain recombines TRBV28 with TRBJ1-4; possibly TRBD1 for D (6 bases). This CDR3 region has 17 residues. The V end was cut by 6 bases, the J end by 0 bases, with 17 bases between. Germline values: CDR1 MDHEN, CDR2 SYDVKM. CDR3 nucleotide sequence: TGTGCCAGCAGGGGGACATCCCCTCAAACAACTAATGAAAAACTGTTTTTT. It is translated as CASRGTSPQTTNEKLFF.

The rearrangement joins TRBV12-3 or TRBV12-4 to TRBJ1-4, with unresolved D. The CDR3 spans 12 residues. The germline V and J ends were trimmed by 3 bases and 8 bases, with 7 bases remaining between them. The CDR3 loop is CASSFNREKLFF. CDR3 sequence (DNA): TGTGCCAGCAGTTTTAACCGGGAAAAACTGTTTTTT.

The chain is built from TRBV6-4 and TRBJ2-3; a weak D match, TRBD1 (6 bases). Trimming took off 6 bases at V and 5 bases at J, with 12 bases between the two ends. The CDR3 has 13 amino acids. Per germline, CDR1 MRHNA and CDR2 SNTAGT. Here the CDR3 reads CASSEQQGDTQYF. CDR3 DNA: TGTGCCAGCAGCGAACAACAGGGAGATACGCAGTATTTT.

The J gene is TRBJ2-1, the V gene TRBV25-1, with a tentative D call TRBD2 (6 bases). CDR1 is MGHDK and CDR2 is SYGVNS in the germline V gene. V was cut by 6 bases and J by 6 bases, with 12 bases left in between. The CDR3 spans 13 residues. CDR3 loop: CASSGRAPNEQFF. CDR3 nucleotides: TGTGCCAGCAGCGGGAGAGCCCCCAATGAGCAGTTCTTC.

The rearrangement uses TRBV2 and TRBJ2-5; 8 nucleotides align to TRBD2. The CDR3 loop spans 16 amino acids. The V gene end was trimmed by 6 bases and the J gene end by 1 base; junction bases not matched to a gene: 10. The germline V gene has CDR1 SNHLY and CDR2 FYNNEI. CDR3 in DNA: TGTGCCAGCAGGGCTAGGGGGAGCGGGGGCCAAGAGACCCAGTACTTC. Translation gives CASRARGSGGQETQYF.

The J gene is TRBJ2-7, the V gene TRBV6-5, with TRBD1 identical over 10 bases. The germline gives CDR1 MNHEY, CDR2 SVGAGI. This CDR3 spans 15 amino acids. V shed 4 bases and J 1 base; nucleotides not matched to a gene: 4. CDR3 amino acids: CASSSDRGLSYEQYF. CDR3 bases: TGTGCCAGCAGTTCTGACAGGGGGCTATCCTACGAGCAGTACTTC.

This sequence joins TRBV6-2 or TRBV6-3 and TRBJ2-3; TRBD1 agrees at 8 bases. The CDR3 contains 15 residues. Trimming took 5 bases from V and 6 from J; bases not matched to a gene: 10. Germline CDR1 is MNHEY and CDR2 is SVGEGT. CDR3 protein: CASSTQGEGLDTQYF. The CDR3 DNA is TGTGCCAGCAGTACACAGGGGGAAGGTCTGGATACGCAGTATTTT.

The chain is built from TRBV19 and TRBJ1-6; 10 bases are a match to TRBD1. Germline CDR1 LNHDA, CDR2 SQIVND (reference sequence). The CDR3 contains 14 residues. V shed 7 bases and J 10 bases; nucleotides not matched to a gene: 7. CDR3 residues: CASTRQGANSPLHF. In DNA, the CDR3 is TGTGCCAGTACTCGACAGGGGGCAAACTCACCCCTCCACTTT. Supplemented by reference TRBV19 and TRBJ1-6, the full variable domain reads DGGITQSPKYLFRKEGQNVTLSCEQNLNHDAMYWYRQDPGQGLRLIYYSQIVNDFQKGDIAEGYSVSREKKESFPLTVTSAQKNPTAFYLCASTRQGANSPLHFGNGTRLTVT.

The chain carries TRBV5-1 and TRBJ1-2; 7 positions agree with TRBD1. The CDR3 length is 14 residues. Germline lookup yields CDR1 SGHRS and CDR2 YFSETQ. V lost 3 bases and J lost 5; bases outside the gene matches: 7. CDR3: CASSSTGENYGYTF. The DNA for the CDR3 is TGCGCCAGCAGCTCCACAGGGGAAAATTATGGCTACACCTTC. Full variable domain (remainder filled in from reference TRBV5-1 and TRBJ1-2): KAGVTQTPRYLIKTRGQQVTLSCSPISGHRSVSWYQQTPGQGLQFLFEYFSETQRNKGNFPGRFSGRQFSNSRSEMNVSTLELGDSALYLCASSSTGENYGYTFGSGTRLTVV.

The J gene is TRBJ2-7, the V gene TRBV5-4, with 14 positions matching TRBD2. Germline V CDR1 and CDR2: SGHNT, YYREEE (reference sequence). V was clipped by 0 bases and J by 2 bases; unmatched bases: 7. The CDR3 is made up of 18 amino acids. CDR3 sequence reads: CASSLGLAGGPIPYEQYF. DNA of the CDR3: TGTGCCAGCAGCTTGGGACTAGCGGGAGGGCCAATACCCTACGAGCAGTACTTC.

Of note for this clone: With a much larger clone just one base away, this may be a read error. Other DNA sequences in this specimen translate into the identical CDR3. This sequence joins TRBV28 and TRBJ1-5, with 8 bases that match TRBD1. The CDR3 runs to 15 residues. V was clipped by 4 bases and J by 4 bases; unmatched bases: 6. Germline lookup yields CDR1 MDHEN and CDR2 SYDVKM. The CDR3 DNA follows: TGTGCCAGCAGTTCCCCCGGGACAGGTAATCAGCCCCAGCATTTT. As protein: CASSSPGTGNQPQHF. The whole variable domain, filled in from reference TRBV28 and TRBJ1-5, reads DVKVTQSSRYLVKRTGEKVFLECVQDMDHENMFWYRQDPGLGLRLIYFSYDVKMKEKGDIPEGYSVSREKKERFSLILESASTNQTSMYLCASSSPGTGNQPQHFGDGTRLSIL.

The chain is built from TRBV3-1 (or the pseudogene TRBV3-2) and TRBJ1-2; no firm D call. Looked up from germline, CDR1 is LGHDT and CDR2 is YNNKEL (reference sequence). V was cut by 0 bases and J by 1 base, with 9 bases left in between. The CDR3 loop spans 15 amino acids. The CDR3 loop reads CASSQELVLNYGYTF. CDR3 in DNA: TGTGCCAGCAGCCAAGAATTAGTCCTTAACTATGGCTACACCTTC.

The rearrangement links TRBV7-2 to TRBJ2-3; TRBD2 might be the D (5 bases). The ends were cut back, 1 base at V and 1 base at J, with 9 bases in the middle. Per germline, CDR1 SGHTA and CDR2 FQGNSA. This CDR3 comprises 15 residues. The CDR3 here is CASSLGGLGTDTQYF. CDR3 DNA: TGTGCCAGCAGCTTAGGAGGGTTGGGCACAGATACGCAGTATTTT.

The J gene is TRBJ1-1, the V gene TRBV15, with D hard to call. The CDR3 is made up of 13 amino acids. CDR1 LNHNV and CDR2 YYDKDF come from the germline V gene (reference sequence). Trimming took 0 bases from V and 2 from J, leaving 4 bases between them. In nucleotides, the CDR3 is TGTGCCACCAGCAGAGATCTAAACACTGAAGCTTTCTTT. It codes for CATSRDLNTEAFF.

V is TRBV19 and J is TRBJ2-5; TRBD1 might be the D (6 bases). Germline CDR1 is LNHDA and CDR2 is SQIVND (reference sequence). The V end lost 8 bases, the J end lost 5 bases, and 18 bases lay between the germline ends. The CDR3 length is 14 residues. The chain's CDR3 is CASRRRAGVETQYF. CDR3 DNA: TGTGCCAGTCGACGTCGGGCAGGGGTGGAGACCCAGTACTTC.

The gene calls are TRBV3-1 (or the pseudogene TRBV3-2) and TRBJ1-1, with TRBD1 matching 9 bases. This CDR3 is built from 15 residues. Germline trimming cut 4 bases from V and 4 bases from J; bases unmatched to any gene: 7. Germline V gene lookup returns CDR1 LGHDT and CDR2 YNNKEL (reference sequence). The CDR3 spells CASSPQGASGTEAFF. As DNA, the CDR3 is TGTGCCAGCAGCCCACAGGGGGCATCCGGCACTGAAGCTTTCTTT.

The chain couples TRBV9 to TRBJ2-5; 13 positions agree with TRBD2. CDR1 is SGDLS and CDR2 is YYNGEE in the germline V gene. Trimming took 2 bases from V and 5 from J; bases not matched to a gene: 3. The CDR3 spans 15 residues. CDR3 in DNA: TGTGCCAGCAGCGTCGGACTAGCGGGAGTTGAGACCCAGTACTTC. This codes for CASSVGLAGVETQYF.

CDR3 in amino acids: CASSQGGRTGNTIYF. The CDR3 bases are TGTGCCAGCAGCCAAGGCGGCAGAACAGGAAACACCATATATTTT. The chain joins TRBV3-1 (or the pseudogene TRBV3-2) to TRBJ1-3; no firm D call. V lost 1 base to trimming and J lost 4 bases, with 11 bases between them. Germline assignment: CDR1 LGHDT and CDR2 YNNKEL (reference sequence). The CDR3 sequence is 15 residues long.

This clone showed up just once. The chain employs TRBV3-1 (or the pseudogene TRBV3-2) and TRBJ2-3, with 7 positions matching TRBD2. CDR1 is LGHDT, CDR2 YNNKEL, per germline (reference sequence). This CDR3 has 12 amino acids. V gave up 3 bases and J gave up 9 bases; unmatched junction bases: 3. The CDR3 nucleotides read TGTGCCAGCAGCCACGGCGGGGGAACGCAGTATTTT. Amino acids: CASSHGGGTQYF.

The V and J genes are TRBV5-1 and TRBJ2-3; D is undetermined. Deletions cut 5 bases from V and 2 bases from J, with 12 bases between. Germline CDR1 reads SGHRS; CDR2 reads YFSETQ. The CDR3 is 14 amino acids. CDR3 DNA sequence: TGCGCCAGCAGGCCGAATGCTAACACAGATACGCAGTATTTT. This sequence encodes CASRPNANTDTQYF.

This chain links TRBV9 with TRBJ1-4, with D unclear. Trimming stripped 0 bases from V and 3 bases from J, with 18 bases between. The germline V gene encodes CDR1 SGDLS and CDR2 YYNGEE. The CDR3 runs 18 residues. The CDR3 DNA reads as TGTGCCAGCAGCGTAGGTACAGCGGTTTTTGAATCTAATGAAAAACTGTTTTTT. Its translation: CASSVGTAVFESNEKLFF.

J is TRBJ2-2 and V is TRBV28, with D tentatively TRBD2 (5 bases). The ends were cut back, 4 bases at V and 1 base at J, with 13 bases in the middle. CDR1 and CDR2 from the germline V gene are MDHEN and SYDVKM. This CDR3 spans 16 amino acids. CDR3 amino acids: CASSSLEARNTGELFF. The CDR3 coding sequence is TGTGCCAGCAGTTCCCTGGAGGCCCGGAACACCGGGGAGCTGTTTTTT. Together with reference TRBV28 and TRBJ2-2, the CDR3 gives the full variable domain: DVKVTQSSRYLVKRTGEKVFLECVQDMDHENMFWYRQDPGLGLRLIYFSYDVKMKEKGDIPEGYSVSREKKERFSLILESASTNQTSMYLCASSSLEARNTGELFFGEGSRLTVL.

The chain joins TRBV28 to TRBJ2-7; TRBD2 aligns across 11 bases. V lost 9 bases, J lost 4 bases, and 17 bases stayed unmatched. The CDR3 runs to 17 residues. Germline V gives CDR1 MDHEN, CDR2 SYDVKM. CDR3 DNA sequence: TGTGCCAGTACCTTACATCCGGGACTAGCGGCGCCATACGAGCAGTACTTC. It specifies CASTLHPGLAAPYEQYF.